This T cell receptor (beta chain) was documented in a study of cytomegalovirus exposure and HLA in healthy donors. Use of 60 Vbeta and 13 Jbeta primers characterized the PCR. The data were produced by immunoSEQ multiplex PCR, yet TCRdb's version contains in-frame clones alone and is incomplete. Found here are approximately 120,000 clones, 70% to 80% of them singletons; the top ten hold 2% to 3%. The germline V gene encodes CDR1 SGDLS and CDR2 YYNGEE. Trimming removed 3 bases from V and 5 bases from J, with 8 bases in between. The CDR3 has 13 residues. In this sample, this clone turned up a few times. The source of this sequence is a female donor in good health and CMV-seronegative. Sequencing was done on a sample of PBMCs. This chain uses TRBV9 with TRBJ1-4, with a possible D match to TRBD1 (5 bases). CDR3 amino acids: CASSGRTNEKLFF. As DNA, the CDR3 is TGTGCCAGCAGCGGACGGACAAATGAAAAACTGTTTTTT.